This TCR beta chain appears in the sequencing data of a study of TIL therapy for anti-PD-1-resistant metastatic lung cancer. Across the study: Half of patients were current or former smokers.

Indicated time point: pre-treatment sample, taken before nivolumab and TIL therapy. The tumor samples were excised metastases, mostly pleural nodules or supraclavicular lymph nodes. Patients then received nivolumab; progressors got lymphodepletion, TIL and IL-2. Enrollment ran from 2017 to early 2020. The immunoSEQ assay was v3. Profiled with immunoSEQ multiplex PCR; TCRdb holds only in-frame clones, not every one. The table lists tens of thousands of clones, 70% to 85% of them singletons, with roughly 6% in the top ten. There are 16 residues in the CDR3. V trimming: 5 bases; J trimming: 0 bases; junction bases outside the gene matches: 8. Germline lookup yields CDR1 SGDLS and CDR2 YYNGEE.

Sequenced material: tumor tissue, taken at baseline. The sequence was obtained from a person aged 25 to 79 with non-small cell lung cancer. The V gene is TRBV9, the J gene TRBJ1-2, with 9 nucleotides matching TRBD1. CDR3 nucleotides: TGTGCCAGCAGACCCGACGGGACAGGGACTAACTATGGCTACACCTTC. This gives the protein CASRPDGTGTNYGYTF.